The 14 T cell receptor beta chains listed next were all sequenced from one sample in a study of blood T cell repertoires in COVID-19. Repertoires were generated with immunoSEQ multiplex PCR, while TCRdb's copy carries only in-frame clones and drops some. The data hold 77,000 or so clones, with around 83% observed a single time. Input material: peripheral blood. These receptors came from a woman aged 60-70 years with acute or convalescent COVID-19.

A word on this clone: Other DNA sequences within the sample encode an identical CDR3. This chain uses TRBV5-1 with TRBJ2-1, with TRBD1 identical over 8 bases. The CDR3 consists of 15 residues. From germline, CDR1 is SGHRS and CDR2 YFSETQ. Losses at the gene ends were 1 base for V and 7 bases for J; bases not matched to a gene: 7. CDR3 in DNA: TGCGCCAGCAGCTTGCGGGCAGGGGGCGAGAATGAGCAGTTCTTC. Protein sequence: CASSLRAGGENEQFF.

The chain links TRBV7-3 to TRBJ1-6, with D maybe TRBD1 (6 bases). Germline CDR1 and CDR2: SGHTA and FQGTGA. The CDR3 has 15 residues. The V gene lost 6 bases and the J gene lost 7 bases, with 16 bases spanning the gap. The CDR3 here is CASREGRRGNSPLHF. CDR3 nucleotides: TGTGCCAGCAGAGAAGGACGTAGGGGGAATTCACCCCTCCACTTT.

A few counts support this clone. The gene calls are TRBV4-1 and TRBJ1-4; D gene ambiguous. This CDR3 region has 15 residues. Germline V lookup: CDR1 MGHRA, CDR2 YSYEKL. V was pared by 0 bases and J by 5 bases, with 10 bases between. CDR3 protein: CASSQDLSRNEKLFF. The CDR3 bases are TGCGCCAGCAGCCAAGATTTATCGCGGAATGAAAAACTGTTTTTT.

V is TRBV2 and J is TRBJ2-7; no firm D call. Germline-derived CDR1 and CDR2 are SNHLY and FYNNEI. V gave up 0 bases and J gave up 3 bases, with 12 bases separating them. CDR3 size: 15 residues. The CDR3 loop is CASSEAAGIDYEQYF. As DNA, the CDR3 is TGTGCCAGCAGTGAAGCTGCAGGCATTGACTACGAGCAGTACTTC.

The rearrangement links TRBV7-9 to TRBJ2-2; the match to TRBD2 covers 7 bases. Trimming cost V 7 bases and J 0 bases; bases outside gene matches: 8. CDR3 size: 16 residues. The V gene's germline CDR1 is SEHNR and CDR2 FQNEAQ (reference sequence). CDR3 protein: CASTNRGVSNTGELFF. The CDR3 nucleotides read TGTGCCAGCACCAACCGGGGGGTATCGAACACCGGGGAGCTGTTTTTT.

This clone was seen a single time. The chain combines TRBV7-7 with TRBJ2-5, with 11 bases that match TRBD2. Per the germline V gene, CDR1 is SSHAT and CDR2 is FNYEAQ (reference sequence). The CDR3 contains 16 residues. V dropped 5 bases and J dropped 5; count of bases not matched to a gene: 10. The CDR3 reads CASSAGTSGLGETQYF. CDR3 sequence (DNA): TGTGCCAGCAGCGCGGGGACTAGCGGCCTGGGGGAGACCCAGTACTTC.

The CDR3 bases are TGTGCCATCAATACAGGGGATAAGGGCTACACCTTC. It yields the protein CAINTGDKGYTF. V and J are TRBV10-3 and TRBJ1-2; 7 bases are a match to TRBD1. The germline V gene encodes CDR1 ENHRY and CDR2 SYGVKD. Germline trimming cut 7 bases from V and 8 bases from J; bases unmatched to any gene: 7. CDR3 length equals 12 residues.

The rearrangement links TRBV5-4 to TRBJ1-5; maybe TRBD1 (5 bases). Per germline, CDR1 SGHNT and CDR2 YYREEE (reference sequence). Deletions cut 4 bases from V and 11 bases from J, with 16 bases between. The CDR3 totals 13 residues. For the CDR3, the DNA is TGTGCCAGCAGCCCAGGGACTCTGGGTGCCCAGCATTTT. This sequence encodes CASSPGTLGAQHF.

This rearrangement joins TRBV7-6 to TRBJ2-7; D possibly corresponds to TRBD1 (6 bases). The CDR3 sequence is 14 residues long. Trimming removed 5 bases at V and 7 bases at J, with 18 bases between. CDR1 is SGHVS, CDR2 FNYEAQ, per germline. The CDR3 bases are TGTGCCAGCAGCGCCCGAGGGGGTCCGGGTGAGCAGTACTTC. Its translation is CASSARGGPGEQYF.

The gene calls are TRBV6-1 and TRBJ1-6; no reliable D call. The germline CDR1 and CDR2 sequences are MNHNS and SASEGT. The germline V and J ends were trimmed by 1 base and 7 bases, with 8 bases remaining between them. The CDR3 totals 14 residues. CDR3 sequence: CASSEVRRNSPLHF. Here the CDR3 DNA reads TGTGCCAGCAGTGAAGTACGGAGGAATTCACCCCTCCACTTT.

In this sample, this clone turned up once. The V call is TRBV5-4, the J call TRBJ1-1; D is uncertain. The CDR3 has 13 residues. Germline CDR1 SGHNT, CDR2 YYREEE (reference sequence). Trimming pared 4 bases from V and 4 bases from J, leaving 11 bases between. CDR3 in amino acids: CASSKEVGTEAFF. CDR3 DNA: TGTGCCAGCAGCAAAGAGGTGGGCACTGAAGCTTTCTTT. Complete variable domain (other parts from reference TRBV5-4 and TRBJ1-1): ETGVTQSPTHLIKTRGQQVTLRCSSQSGHNTVSWYQQALGQGPQFIFQYYREEENGRGNFPPRFSGLQFPNYSSELNVNALELDDSALYLCASSKEVGTEAFFGQGTRLTVV.

The chain has TRBV24-1 and TRBJ2-3; D call uncertain. This CDR3 spans 15 amino acids. V was shortened by 4 bases and J by 8 bases, with 18 bases between the two germline ends. Germline V lookup: CDR1 KGHDR, CDR2 SFDVKD. The CDR3 loop reads CATSDAHETPATQYF. The CDR3, as DNA: TGTGCCACCAGTGACGCTCACGAGACACCAGCTACGCAGTATTTT.

This clone occurred a few times. The rearrangement uses TRBV4-1 and TRBJ1-4; no clear D. Germline V CDR1 and CDR2: MGHRA, YSYEKL. This CDR3 region has 16 residues. The V gene lost 0 bases and the J gene lost 3 bases, with 11 bases spanning the gap. CDR3 bases: TGCGCCAGCAGCCAAGATATGCCGCGGTCTAATGAAAAACTGTTTTTT. Protein product: CASSQDMPRSNEKLFF.

This rearrangement joins TRBV27 to TRBJ1-2, with 8 bases matching TRBD1. This CDR3 comprises 14 residues. The germline V gene encodes CDR1 MNHEY and CDR2 SMNVEV (reference sequence). The V segment lost 4 bases and the J segment 5 bases; nucleotides outside the gene matches: 6. CDR3 nucleotide sequence: TGTGCCAGCAGTTCCACAGACAGGGGTTATGGCTACACCTTC. Amino acid sequence: CASSSTDRGYGYTF.